The 4 T cell receptor beta chains presented below share a single source sample, sequenced in a study of CD8 T cells in ankylosing spondylitis. TCRdb ran MiXCR on the 5' RACE reads and lists one entry per CDR3 protein. The sample lists some 130,000 distinct CDR3 sequences, about 6.7% occurring once. The specimen was blood, either unsorted or a sorted T cell fraction (not recorded which). These receptors all come from a female donor with ankylosing spondylitis or in good health (not recorded which).

Ten or more counts support this clonotype. The chain combines TRBV7-6 with TRBJ2-7; possible D gene TRBD1, 7 bases. V was clipped by 3 bases and J by 1 base, with 16 bases between them. The V gene's germline CDR1 is SGHVS and CDR2 FNYEAQ. The CDR3 has 16 residues. The CDR3 protein is CASSLGGQSLSYEQYF. The CDR3 region has the DNA TGTGCCAGCAGCTTGGGGGGACAGTCGCTTTCCTACGAGCAGTACTTC.

This clonotype appeared many times. This rearrangement joins TRBV6-6 to TRBJ1-1; D unclear. CDR3 size: 13 residues. The germline gives CDR1 MNHNY, CDR2 SVGAGI (reference sequence). Trimming removed 4 bases at V and 4 bases at J, with 10 bases between. The CDR3 loop reads CASSSPGTTEAFF. CDR3 coding DNA: TGTGCCAGCAGTTCCCCGGGAACCACTGAAGCTTTCTTT.

The sample holds many counts of this clonotype. This chain joins TRBV7-6 and TRBJ2-1; D is undetermined. Deletions cut 4 bases from V and 2 bases from J, with 18 bases between. The germline V gene has CDR1 SGHVS and CDR2 FNYEAQ. The CDR3 sequence is 17 residues long. CDR3 DNA: TGTGCCAGCAGCTCGGCGTTTGAGTCCTTACCCTACAATGAGCAGTTCTTC. It specifies CASSSAFESLPYNEQFF.

There are a few counts of this clonotype. The V gene is TRBV9, the J gene TRBJ2-5, with no clear D. Germline V gene lookup returns CDR1 SGDLS and CDR2 YYNGEE. With 0 bases removed from V and 5 bases from J, the gap between germline ends came to 14 bases. The CDR3 contains 15 residues. The CDR3 sequence is CASSVVSAARETQYF. The CDR3 nucleotides are TGTGCCAGCAGCGTAGTGAGCGCCGCCCGGGAGACCCAGTACTTC.